Listed below are T cell receptor beta chains from one sample, sequenced in a study of T cells in Graves' hyperthyroidism and ophthalmopathy. TCRdb processed the multiplex PCR reads anew with MiXCR; each CDR3 protein has one entry. The table records a few hundred thousand distinct CDR3 sequences, roughly 14% of them present only once. The sequencing sample was made of blood. The receptors derive from a woman under 30 with Graves' hyperthyroidism. The CDR3 runs from the conserved cysteine through the conserved F or W. D genes are given only for firm matches. Expanded clones get a size class; other rows say once, few or many, or leave the size out.

v_call: TRBV2
j_call: TRBJ1-5
clone_size: many
d_call: TRBD1
cdr3_aa: CASSPDRASNQPQHF
cdr3_nt: TGTGCCAGCAGTCCGGACAGGGCAAGCAATCAGCCCCAGCATTTT

v_call: TRBV4-1
j_call: TRBJ2-1
clone_size: few
d_call: TRBD2
cdr3_aa: CASSQGPSAGGFYNEQFF
cdr3_nt: TGCGCCAGCAGCCAAGGACCCTCGGCGGGAGGATTCTACAATGAGCAGTTCTTC

v_call: TRBV7-2
j_call: TRBJ1-5
clone_size: -
d_call: -
cdr3_aa: CAISESDNQPQHF
cdr3_nt: TGTGCCATCAGTGAGTCCGACAATCAGCCCCAGCATTTT

v_call: TRBV10-3
j_call: TRBJ2-1
clone_size: few
d_call: TRBD2
cdr3_aa: CAMRGGNEQFF
cdr3_nt: TGTGCCATGCGGGGGGGCAATGAGCAGTTCTTC

v_call: TRBV29-1
j_call: TRBJ2-1
clone_size: -
d_call: TRBD1
cdr3_aa: CSVEEEQGRSNEQFF
cdr3_nt: TGCAGCGTTGAAGAGGAACAGGGGCGGTCCAATGAGCAGTTCTTC

v_call: TRBV15
j_call: TRBJ1-1
clone_size: few
d_call: -
cdr3_aa: CATSIGATEVTEAFF
cdr3_nt: TGTGCCACCAGCATAGGGGCTACCGAGGTCACTGAAGCTTTCTTT

v_call: TRBV5-5
j_call: TRBJ2-1
clone_size: -
d_call: TRBD1
cdr3_aa: CASSFARDRGGDEQFF
cdr3_nt: TGTGCCAGCAGCTTTGCTCGGGACAGGGGAGGCGATGAGCAGTTCTTC

v_call: TRBV11-2
j_call: TRBJ2-3
clone_size: many
d_call: -
cdr3_aa: CASSFGRDTQYF
cdr3_nt: TGTGCCAGCAGCTTTGGCCGAGACACGCAGTATTTT

v_call: TRBV7-2
j_call: TRBJ2-1
clone_size: few
d_call: TRBD1
cdr3_aa: CASSLGPQGAINEQFF
cdr3_nt: TGTGCCAGCAGCTTAGGTCCACAGGGGGCCATCAATGAGCAGTTCTTC

v_call: TRBV29-1
j_call: TRBJ2-3
clone_size: few
d_call: -
cdr3_aa: CSVAPDSTDTQYF
cdr3_nt: TGCAGCGTTGCCCCTGACAGCACAGATACGCAGTATTTT

v_call: TRBV6-2/TRBV6-3
j_call: TRBJ2-7
clone_size: many
d_call: TRBD2
cdr3_aa: CASSRLAGEQYF
cdr3_nt: TGTGCCAGCAGTCGACTAGCGGGAGAGCAGTACTTC

v_call: TRBV28
j_call: TRBJ1-2
clone_size: many
d_call: -
cdr3_aa: CASIAEIGYGYTF
cdr3_nt: TGTGCCAGCATCGCGGAGATTGGCTATGGCTACACCTTC

v_call: TRBV7-2
j_call: TRBJ2-7
clone_size: -
d_call: TRBD2
cdr3_aa: CASSRPYRTSGGNSYEQYF
cdr3_nt: TGTGCCAGCAGCCGACCTTACCGGACTAGCGGGGGGAACTCCTACGAGCAGTACTTC

v_call: TRBV10-1
j_call: TRBJ1-1
clone_size: many
d_call: TRBD1
cdr3_aa: CASSVTGVVTEAFF
cdr3_nt: TGCGCCAGCAGCGTAACAGGGGTCGTCACTGAAGCTTTCTTT

v_call: TRBV10-1
j_call: TRBJ2-2
clone_size: -
d_call: -
cdr3_aa: CASSEGLSNTGELFF
cdr3_nt: TGCGCCAGCAGTGAGGGGTTATCGAACACCGGGGAGCTGTTTTTT

v_call: TRBV20-1
j_call: TRBJ2-7
clone_size: many
d_call: -
cdr3_aa: CSARDLGGRLSYEQYF
cdr3_nt: TGCAGTGCTAGAGATTTGGGCGGACGCCTCTCCTACGAGCAGTACTTC

v_call: TRBV3-1
j_call: TRBJ1-1
clone_size: many
d_call: -
cdr3_aa: CASSQARGAVEAFF
cdr3_nt: TGTGCCAGCAGCCAAGCAAGGGGGGCCGTTGAAGCTTTCTTT

v_call: TRBV24-1
j_call: TRBJ2-5
clone_size: -
d_call: -
cdr3_aa: CATSSSGTPLLQETQYF
cdr3_nt: TGTGCCACCAGCTCCTCCGGGACACCCCTATTGCAAGAGACCCAGTACTTC

v_call: TRBV20-1
j_call: TRBJ2-1
clone_size: -
d_call: TRBD2
cdr3_aa: CSASFGLAGDPSYNEQFF
cdr3_nt: TGCAGTGCTAGCTTCGGACTAGCGGGGGACCCCTCCTACAATGAGCAGTTCTTC

v_call: TRBV20-1
j_call: TRBJ1-1
clone_size: many
d_call: -
cdr3_aa: CSARIQANTEAFF
cdr3_nt: TGCAGTGCTAGAATACAGGCTAACACTGAAGCTTTCTTT

v_call: TRBV5-4
j_call: TRBJ2-3
clone_size: few
d_call: -
cdr3_aa: CASSLGLLGGNTDTQYF
cdr3_nt: TGTGCCAGCAGCTTGGGTCTGTTGGGGGGAAACACAGATACGCAGTATTTT

v_call: TRBV28
j_call: TRBJ1-1
clone_size: many
d_call: TRBD1
cdr3_aa: CASSWTGIEAFF
cdr3_nt: TGTGCCAGCAGTTGGACAGGGATTGAAGCTTTCTTT

v_call: TRBV5-6
j_call: TRBJ1-5
clone_size: many
d_call: -
cdr3_aa: CASSDHPAGSRHF
cdr3_nt: TGTGCCAGCAGCGATCACCCCGCGGGCTCGAGGCATTTT

v_call: TRBV5-8
j_call: TRBJ2-1
clone_size: -
d_call: TRBD2
cdr3_aa: CASSQELAGGGQNEQFF
cdr3_nt: TGTGCCAGCAGTCAAGAACTAGCGGGAGGCGGACAGAATGAGCAGTTCTTC

v_call: TRBV10-3
j_call: TRBJ1-2
clone_size: -
d_call: -
cdr3_aa: CAISASGENGYTF
cdr3_nt: TGTGCCATCAGTGCTTCAGGGGAAAATGGCTACACCTTC

v_call: TRBV5-1
j_call: TRBJ1-6
clone_size: few
d_call: -
cdr3_aa: CASRPQGAYNSPLHF
cdr3_nt: TGCGCCAGCCGACCTCAGGGTGCCTATAATTCACCCCTCCACTTT

v_call: TRBV6-1
j_call: TRBJ1-5
clone_size: few
d_call: TRBD1
cdr3_aa: CASKDRGASNQPQHF
cdr3_nt: TGTGCCAGCAAAGACAGGGGAGCTAGCAATCAGCCCCAGCATTTT

v_call: TRBV2
j_call: TRBJ1-5
clone_size: -
d_call: TRBD1
cdr3_aa: CASSGGRGHGQPQHF
cdr3_nt: TGTGCCAGCAGTGGCGGCAGGGGGCATGGTCAGCCCCAGCATTTT

v_call: TRBV18
j_call: TRBJ1-2
clone_size: many
d_call: -
cdr3_aa: CASSTGLYGYTF
cdr3_nt: TGTGCCAGCTCGACGGGGCTCTATGGCTACACCTTC

v_call: TRBV9
j_call: TRBJ2-1
clone_size: many
d_call: -
cdr3_aa: CASSVRLLKRYNEQFF
cdr3_nt: TGTGCCAGCAGCGTACGGCTCCTTAAGAGGTACAATGAGCAGTTCTTC

v_call: TRBV10-3
j_call: TRBJ2-3
clone_size: -
d_call: -
cdr3_aa: CAISEGRGGTDTQYF
cdr3_nt: TGTGCCATCAGTGAAGGCAGGGGTGGCACAGATACGCAGTATTTT

v_call: TRBV4-3
j_call: TRBJ1-4
clone_size: few
d_call: -
cdr3_aa: CASSQERDRSRWEKLFF
cdr3_nt: TGCGCCAGCAGCCAAGAACGTGACAGGTCGAGATGGGAAAAACTGTTTTTT

v_call: TRBV6-1
j_call: TRBJ2-3
clone_size: few
d_call: -
cdr3_aa: CASAGGDTQYF
cdr3_nt: TGTGCCAGCGCTGGTGGAGATACGCAGTATTTT

v_call: TRBV5-1
j_call: TRBJ2-1
clone_size: many
d_call: TRBD2
cdr3_aa: CASSLMLAGGYNEQFF
cdr3_nt: TGCGCCAGCAGCTTGATGCTAGCGGGAGGGTACAATGAGCAGTTCTTC

v_call: TRBV18
j_call: TRBJ2-7
clone_size: many
d_call: TRBD1
cdr3_aa: CASSPAGQGYEQYF
cdr3_nt: TGTGCCAGCTCACCTGCGGGACAGGGCTACGAGCAGTACTTC

v_call: TRBV4-3
j_call: TRBJ1-1
clone_size: once
d_call: -
cdr3_aa: CASSTRLGVHSEAFF
cdr3_nt: TGCGCCAGCAGCACCCGACTGGGGGTACATAGTGAAGCTTTCTTT

v_call: TRBV3-1
j_call: TRBJ2-5
clone_size: many
d_call: -
cdr3_aa: CASSQEGRQTQYF
cdr3_nt: TGTGCCAGCAGCCAAGAAGGCCGGCAGACCCAGTACTTC

v_call: TRBV3-1
j_call: TRBJ2-7
clone_size: many
d_call: TRBD2
cdr3_aa: CASSQGLAGSYEQYF
cdr3_nt: TGTGCCAGCAGCCAAGGTCTAGCGGGATCCTACGAGCAGTACTTC

v_call: TRBV10-1
j_call: TRBJ2-1
clone_size: many
d_call: -
cdr3_aa: CASSEGPGEQFF
cdr3_nt: TGCGCCAGCAGTGAGGGCCCGGGTGAGCAGTTCTTC

v_call: TRBV5-1
j_call: TRBJ1-6
clone_size: many
d_call: -
cdr3_aa: CASSVQGSSYNSPLHF
cdr3_nt: TGCGCCAGCAGCGTACAGGGCAGCTCCTATAATTCACCCCTCCACTTT

v_call: TRBV11-2
j_call: TRBJ2-1
clone_size: many
d_call: -
cdr3_aa: CASSQNHGLGDEQFF
cdr3_nt: TGTGCCAGCAGCCAAAACCACGGGCTTGGCGATGAGCAGTTCTTC

v_call: TRBV12-3/TRBV12-4
j_call: TRBJ2-3
clone_size: many
d_call: -
cdr3_aa: CASSLWESTDTQYF
cdr3_nt: TGTGCCAGCAGTTTGTGGGAGAGCACAGATACGCAGTATTTT

v_call: TRBV24-1
j_call: TRBJ1-1
clone_size: many
d_call: -
cdr3_aa: CATSDFRGEAFF
cdr3_nt: TGTGCCACCAGTGATTTCCGAGGGGAGGCTTTCTTT

v_call: TRBV2
j_call: TRBJ1-2
clone_size: many
d_call: -
cdr3_aa: CASRARHKANYGYTF
cdr3_nt: TGTGCCAGCAGGGCAAGACACAAAGCTAACTATGGCTACACCTTC